This TCR beta chain was captured by sequencing in a study of T cells after yellow fever vaccination. Via MiXCR, TCRdb re-called the 5' RACE reads, giving one row per CDR3 protein. This sample carries about 580,000 distinct CDR3 sequences, roughly a sixth of them seen once, and the ten largest clones take about 18%. The V end lost 2 bases, the J end lost 10 bases, and 6 bases lay between the germline ends. This CDR3 contains 11 residues. In regard to this clonotype: The target antigen is unknown.

Study-level findings and limits: Primary-vaccination clones mostly resurfaced post-booster (just under 98% CD4, approximately 89% CD8). CD4 and CD8 compartments shared a small share of clonotypes, likely from convergent recombination. Weaker, the secondary response peaked sooner, at day 5 versus 15.

The receptor was isolated from a young man who received the YFV17D yellow fever vaccine. The chain couples TRBV12-3 or TRBV12-4 to TRBJ1-5; D is ambiguous. The sequences come from PBMCs, collected 4 to 5 days after the first yellow fever vaccination. CDR3 sequence: CASSLTSPQHF. The CDR3 DNA is TGTGCCAGCAGTTTAACGTCCCCCCAGCATTTT.